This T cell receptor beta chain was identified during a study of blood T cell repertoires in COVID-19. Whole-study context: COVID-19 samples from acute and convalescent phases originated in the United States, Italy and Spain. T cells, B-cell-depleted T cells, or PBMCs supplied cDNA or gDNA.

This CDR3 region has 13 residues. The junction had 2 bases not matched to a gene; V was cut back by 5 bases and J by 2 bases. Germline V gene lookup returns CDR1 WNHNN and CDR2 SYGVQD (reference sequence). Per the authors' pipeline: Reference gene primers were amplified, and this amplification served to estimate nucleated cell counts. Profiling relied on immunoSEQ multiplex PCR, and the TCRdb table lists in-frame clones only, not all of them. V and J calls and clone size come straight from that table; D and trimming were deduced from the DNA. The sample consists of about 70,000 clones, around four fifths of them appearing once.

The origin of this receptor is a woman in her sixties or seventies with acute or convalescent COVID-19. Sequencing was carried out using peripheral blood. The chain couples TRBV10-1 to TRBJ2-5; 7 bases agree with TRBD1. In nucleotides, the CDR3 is TGCGCCAGCAGTATGGGACAGCAAGAGACCCAGTACTTC. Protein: CASSMGQQETQYF.